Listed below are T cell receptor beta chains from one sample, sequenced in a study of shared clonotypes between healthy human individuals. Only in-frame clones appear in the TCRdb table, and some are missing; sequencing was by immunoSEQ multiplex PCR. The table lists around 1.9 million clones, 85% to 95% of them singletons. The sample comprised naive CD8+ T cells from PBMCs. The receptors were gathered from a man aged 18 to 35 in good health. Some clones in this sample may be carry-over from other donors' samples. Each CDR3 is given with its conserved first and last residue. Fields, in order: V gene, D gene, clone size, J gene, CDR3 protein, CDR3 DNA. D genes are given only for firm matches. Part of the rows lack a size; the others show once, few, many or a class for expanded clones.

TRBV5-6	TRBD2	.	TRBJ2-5	CASHPERGAKEETQYF	TGTGCCAGTCACCCCGAGCGGGGGGCTAAGGAGGAGACCCAGTACTTC
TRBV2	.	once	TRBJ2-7	CASSLAINSYEQYF	TGTGCCAGCAGTCTTGCCATAAATTCCTACGAGCAGTACTTC
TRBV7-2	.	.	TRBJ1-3	CASSLVSSGNTIYF	TGTGCCAGCAGCTTAGTGAGCTCTGGAAACACCATATATTTT
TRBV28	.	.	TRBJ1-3	CASSSRGTIYF	TGTGCCAGCAGTTCCCGGGGAACCATATATTTT
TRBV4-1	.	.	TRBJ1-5	CASSQDHFQPQHF	TGCGCCAGCAGCCAAGATCATTTTCAGCCCCAGCATTTT
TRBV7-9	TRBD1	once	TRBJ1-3	CASSPGQGAPPAIYF	TGTGCCAGCAGCCCTGGACAGGGGGCCCCCCCGGCCATATATTTT
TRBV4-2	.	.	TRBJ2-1	CASSPQGREQFF	TGTGCCAGCAGCCCCCAAGGGCGGGAGCAGTTCTTC
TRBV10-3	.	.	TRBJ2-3	CAISGLTSTDTQYF	TGTGCCATCAGTGGACTAACTAGCACAGATACGCAGTATTTT
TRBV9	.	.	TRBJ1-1	CASSGLGRENTEAFF	TGTGCCAGCAGCGGATTAGGACGGGAGAACACTGAAGCTTTCTTT
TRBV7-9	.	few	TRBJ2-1	CASSLAAGSYNEQFF	TGTGCCAGCAGCTTAGCGGCAGGGTCCTACAATGAGCAGTTCTTC
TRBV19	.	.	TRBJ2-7	CASTSDSREQYF	TGTGCCAGTACGTCGGATTCCCGCGAGCAGTACTTC
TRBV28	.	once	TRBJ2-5	CASSSRKGEKETQYF	TGTGCCAGCAGTTCCCGTAAAGGGGAGAAAGAGACCCAGTACTTC
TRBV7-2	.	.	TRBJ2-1	CASSSFFNEQFF	TGTGCCAGCAGCTCTTTCTTCAATGAGCAGTTCTTC
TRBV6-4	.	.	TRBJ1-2	CASSGGYGYGYTF	TGTGCCAGCAGTGGCGGGTATGGCTATGGCTACACCTTC
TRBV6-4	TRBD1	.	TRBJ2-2	CASSPWTGNTGELFF	TGTGCCAGCAGTCCTTGGACAGGAAACACCGGGGAGCTGTTTTTT
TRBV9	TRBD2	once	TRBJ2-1	CASSVVASGYYNEQFF	TGTGCCAGCAGCGTAGTCGCTAGCGGATACTACAATGAGCAGTTCTTC
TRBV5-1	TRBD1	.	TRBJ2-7	CASSLGTGTTYEQYF	TGCGCCAGCAGCTTGGGGACAGGGACCACCTACGAGCAGTACTTC
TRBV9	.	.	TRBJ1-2	CASSVGDYIPPYGYTF	TGTGCCAGCAGCGTAGGGGATTACATTCCTCCCTATGGCTACACCTTC
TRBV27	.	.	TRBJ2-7	CAGNADYEQYF	TGTGCCGGCAACGCGGACTACGAGCAGTACTTC
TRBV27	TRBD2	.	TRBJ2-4	CASSLTGGPKNIQYF	TGTGCCAGCAGTTTAACGGGGGGACCGAAAAACATTCAGTACTTC
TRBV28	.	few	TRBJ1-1	CASSRKQGYRDTEAFF	TGTGCCAGCAGTCGGAAACAGGGTTATAGGGACACTGAAGCTTTCTTT
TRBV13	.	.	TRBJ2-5	CASSSRLMTQETQYF	TGTGCCAGCAGCTCCCGACTGATGACACAAGAGACCCAGTACTTC
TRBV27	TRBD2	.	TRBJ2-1	CASIGLAGRNEQFF	TGTGCCAGCATCGGACTAGCGGGAAGAAATGAGCAGTTCTTC
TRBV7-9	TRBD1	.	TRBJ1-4	CASISGGSEKLFF	TGTGCCAGCATCTCAGGGGGAAGTGAAAAACTGTTTTTT
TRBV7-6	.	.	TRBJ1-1	CASSGGTPTEAFF	TGTGCCAGCAGCGGGGGGACACCCACTGAAGCTTTCTTT
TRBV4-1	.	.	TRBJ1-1	CASSQVGGGEAFF	TGCGCCAGCAGCCAAGTTGGGGGGGGAGAAGCTTTCTTT
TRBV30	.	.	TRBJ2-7	CASRGAGVKDEQYF	TGTGCCAGCCGGGGGGCGGGGGTAAAGGACGAGCAGTACTTC
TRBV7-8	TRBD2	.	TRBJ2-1	CASSLATSGYYNEQFF	TGTGCCAGCAGCTTAGCTACTAGCGGGTATTACAATGAGCAGTTCTTC
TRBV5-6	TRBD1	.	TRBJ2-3	CASSPDRVRTDTQYF	TGTGCCAGCAGCCCGGACAGGGTTCGCACAGATACGCAGTATTTT
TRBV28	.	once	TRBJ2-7	CASSPQDRLSYEQYF	TGTGCCAGCAGTCCTCAGGACAGACTCTCCTACGAGCAGTACTTC
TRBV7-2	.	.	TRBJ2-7	CASSLSGWESGEQYF	TGTGCCAGCAGCTTAAGTGGGTGGGAAAGTGGCGAGCAGTACTTC
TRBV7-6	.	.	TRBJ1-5	CASSAHPAGDYNQPQHF	TGTGCCAGCAGCGCGCACCCCGCGGGGGATTACAATCAGCCCCAGCATTTT
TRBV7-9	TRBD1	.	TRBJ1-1	CASSRWTGWTEAFF	TGTGCCAGCAGCCGATGGACAGGGTGGACTGAAGCTTTCTTT
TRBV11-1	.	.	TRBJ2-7	CASSWFGTPGGEQYF	TGTGCCAGCAGCTGGTTCGGGACCCCCGGGGGCGAGCAGTACTTC
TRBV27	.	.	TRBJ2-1	CASSPFSGNEQFF	TGTGCCAGCAGTCCATTCTCGGGTAATGAGCAGTTCTTC
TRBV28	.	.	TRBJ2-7	CASSSRTGRGYEQYF	TGTGCCAGCAGTTCCCGGACAGGGAGGGGCTACGAGCAGTACTTC
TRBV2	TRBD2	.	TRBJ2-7	CASSALGTSASSYEQYF	TGTGCCAGCAGTGCCTTGGGGACTAGCGCGAGCTCCTACGAGCAGTACTTC
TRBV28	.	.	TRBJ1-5	CASSLGAGFIQPQHF	TGTGCCAGCAGTTTAGGGGCAGGGTTTATTCAGCCCCAGCATTTT
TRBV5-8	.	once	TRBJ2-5	CASSLGRWRVETQYF	TGTGCCAGCAGCTTGGGAAGGTGGAGGGTTGAGACCCAGTACTTC
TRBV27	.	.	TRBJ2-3	CASSSWQGPTDTQYF	TGTGCCAGCAGTTCCTGGCAGGGACCCACAGATACGCAGTATTTT
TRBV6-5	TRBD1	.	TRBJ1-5	CASTADRAGNQPQHF	TGTGCCAGCACCGCGGACAGGGCTGGCAATCAGCCCCAGCATTTT
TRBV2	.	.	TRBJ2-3	CASSERQGSTDTQYF	TGTGCCAGCAGTGAAAGGCAGGGAAGCACAGATACGCAGTATTTT
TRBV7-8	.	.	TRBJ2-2	CASSLAWSRTGELFF	TGTGCCAGCAGCTTAGCGTGGAGTCGCACCGGGGAGCTGTTTTTT
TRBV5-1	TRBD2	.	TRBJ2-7	CASSLGLAGAYEQYF	TGCGCCAGCAGCCTTGGGCTAGCGGGGGCTTACGAGCAGTACTTC
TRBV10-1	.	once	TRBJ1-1	CASSESEGEFTEAFF	TGCGCCAGCAGTGAGTCAGAGGGGGAATTCACTGAAGCTTTCTTT